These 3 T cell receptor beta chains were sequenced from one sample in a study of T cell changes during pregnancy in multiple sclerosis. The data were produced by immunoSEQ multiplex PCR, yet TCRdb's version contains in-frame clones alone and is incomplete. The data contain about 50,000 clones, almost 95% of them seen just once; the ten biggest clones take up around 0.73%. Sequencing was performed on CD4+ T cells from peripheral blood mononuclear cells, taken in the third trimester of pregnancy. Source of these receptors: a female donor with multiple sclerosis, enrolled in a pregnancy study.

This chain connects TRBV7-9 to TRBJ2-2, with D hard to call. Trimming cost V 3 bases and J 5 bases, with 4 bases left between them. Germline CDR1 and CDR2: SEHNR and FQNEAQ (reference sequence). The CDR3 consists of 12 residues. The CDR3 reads CASSFQTGELFF. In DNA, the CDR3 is TGTGCCAGCAGCTTTCAAACCGGGGAGCTGTTTTTT.

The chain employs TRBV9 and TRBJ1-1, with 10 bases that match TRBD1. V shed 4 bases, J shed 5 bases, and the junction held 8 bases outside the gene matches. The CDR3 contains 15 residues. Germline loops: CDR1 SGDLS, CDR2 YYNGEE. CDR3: CASSPRQGAGTEAFF. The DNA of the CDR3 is TGTGCCAGCAGCCCAAGACAGGGGGCAGGGACTGAAGCTTTCTTT.

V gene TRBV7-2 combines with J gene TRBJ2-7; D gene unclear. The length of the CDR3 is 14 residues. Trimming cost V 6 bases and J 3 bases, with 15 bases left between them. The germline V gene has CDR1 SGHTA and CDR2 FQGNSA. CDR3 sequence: CASSRALVNYEQYF. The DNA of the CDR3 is TGTGCCAGCAGTCGAGCTCTCGTCAACTACGAGCAGTACTTC.